The rows below give T cell receptor beta chains drawn from one sample of a study of cytomegalovirus exposure and HLA in healthy donors. Some clones are missing from TCRdb's copy, which holds only in-frame ones; the method was immunoSEQ multiplex PCR. Of 180,000 or so clones in the sample, roughly four fifths were seen once. Sequenced material: PBMCs. The receptors were gathered from a female donor in good health and CMV-seronegative. The CDR3 runs from the conserved cysteine through the conserved F or W. The D gene is left open where the match is weak. Clone size is given for some rows only: seen once, a few or many times, or a class if the clone is expanded.

DNA	CDR3	size	V	J	D
TGTGCCTCGGGGACTAGCGGGCACACAGATACGCAGTATTTT	CASGTSGHTDTQYF	-	TRBV19	TRBJ2-3	TRBD2
TGCGCCAGCAGCACCTTGCCGGGTGGGAACACCGGGGAGCTGTTTTTT	CASSTLPGGNTGELFF	-	TRBV5-1	TRBJ2-2	-
TGCGCCAGCCACCAGACAGGGGGGAACACTGAAGCTTTCTTT	CASHQTGGNTEAFF	-	TRBV5-1	TRBJ1-1	TRBD1
TGTGCCAGCAGTTCCCCGGGACAGACTCACTATGGCTACACCTTC	CASSSPGQTHYGYTF	-	TRBV6-5	TRBJ1-2	TRBD1
TGTGCCAGCAGCGCCGGCACCGGGGACAGTTCCTACGAGCAGTACTTC	CASSAGTGDSSYEQYF	-	TRBV4-2	TRBJ2-7	TRBD1
TGTGCCAGCAGCGTAGAAGGGGGTAGAACTAATGAAAAACTGTTTTTT	CASSVEGGRTNEKLFF	-	TRBV9	TRBJ1-4	-
TGTGCCAGCAGTGAAGGGGGAACGGCAGATACGCAGTATTTT	CASSEGGTADTQYF	medium-sized	TRBV6-4	TRBJ2-3	-
TGTGCCTGGAGTGTAACAGGGAGTGGCTACACCTTC	CAWSVTGSGYTF	-	TRBV30	TRBJ1-2	-
TGTGCCAGCAGCTTAAGCGGGGGGGCTTACGAGCAGTACTTC	CASSLSGGAYEQYF	once	TRBV7-2	TRBJ2-7	TRBD2
TGTGCCAGCAGCTTATCGGGGACTAGCGGAAACAATGAGCAGTTCTTC	CASSLSGTSGNNEQFF	-	TRBV7-2	TRBJ2-1	TRBD2
TGTGCCAGCAGCCTTAGCGGGAGCGCCTACAATGAGCAGTTCTTC	CASSLSGSAYNEQFF	-	TRBV9	TRBJ2-1	TRBD2
TGTGCCAGCAGTTCCGGACAGGGGGTTTCCACAGATACGCAGTATTTT	CASSSGQGVSTDTQYF	few	TRBV28	TRBJ2-3	TRBD1
TGTGCCAGCTCATGGGGGCGTCGTAACACTGAAGCTTTCTTT	CASSWGRRNTEAFF	-	TRBV6-5	TRBJ1-1	-
TGTGCCAGCAGCCCCGGGACTAAGCAGTTCTTC	CASSPGTKQFF	-	TRBV6-6	TRBJ2-1	TRBD2
TGCGCCAGCAGCTTGGGAGCGGGGGGCCCCCACAATGAGCAGTTCTTC	CASSLGAGGPHNEQFF	-	TRBV5-1	TRBJ2-1	TRBD2
TGTGCCAGCTCCCCAGGACAGGGCCCTTCCTACGAGCAGTACTTC	CASSPGQGPSYEQYF	-	TRBV18	TRBJ2-7	TRBD1
TGTGCCTGGAGTCCCCCGAACAACAATGAGCAGTTCTTC	CAWSPPNNNEQFF	once	TRBV30	TRBJ2-1	-
TGTGCCAGCAGCTTAGTAGCGGGGGGGGGCACCGGGGAGCTGTTTTTT	CASSLVAGGGTGELFF	-	TRBV7-8	TRBJ2-2	TRBD2
TGTGCCAGCAGGCCGGGACAGAGCTTGGAGCAGTACTTC	CASRPGQSLEQYF	-	TRBV28	TRBJ2-7	TRBD1
TGTGCCAGCAGTTACACCGGGACTGTTACAGATACGCAGTATTTT	CASSYTGTVTDTQYF	once	TRBV6-5	TRBJ2-3	-
TGCGCCAGCAGCCAACGGGGGAGGGGAAAAGGAGGGGATGAGCAGTTCTTC	CASSQRGRGKGGDEQFF	-	TRBV4-1	TRBJ2-1	TRBD2
TGTGCCAGCAGCCAAGTCATGTCGCGGGCGCGCGGAGGCTACACCTTC	CASSQVMSRARGGYTF	-	TRBV4-2	TRBJ1-2	-
TGTGCCAGCAGTACAGAGGCGGGGGGCTACACCTTC	CASSTEAGGYTF	-	TRBV6-5	TRBJ1-2	-
TGTGCCAGCAGCCAAGCCAGGGATCCCGGGGAGCTGTTTTTT	CASSQARDPGELFF	-	TRBV4-2	TRBJ2-2	-
TGTGCCAGCAAAAAGGACACGTTTTACTATGGCTACACCTTC	CASKKDTFYYGYTF	-	TRBV7-2	TRBJ1-2	-
TGTGCCAGCAGCTTAGAAAGGACTAGAACTGAGCAGTTCTTC	CASSLERTRTEQFF	-	TRBV7-2	TRBJ2-1	TRBD2
TGTGCCAGCAGCAAAAGCGGAAATGAGCAGTTCTTC	CASSKSGNEQFF	once	TRBV11-1	TRBJ2-1	-